Presented here are 27 T cell receptor beta chains from one specimen sequenced in a study of T cell clonotyping in hematopoietic cell transplantation (dated by TCRdb to 2020 to 2023). Libraries were constructed by the immunoSEQ multiplex PCR assay. This immuneACCESS table, as held by TCRdb, lists in-frame sequences with V and J called but not all clones. Of the missing ones, under half trace to an unresolved V gene in checked studies; the others have no known cause. Recorded for this sample are 9,900 or so clones; about four fifths of them occurred a single time. The top ten hold roughly 8.7% of the sample. This specimen's time point label, interpreted: 30 days after allo-HCT. Specimen: PBMCs, collected 30 days after allogeneic stem cell transplant. These receptors all stem from a female patient in her thirties or forties who had an allogeneic stem cell transplant from a related donor, so T cells may come from the graft donor. Some clones in this sample may be carry-over from other donors' samples.

The chain uses TRBV6-5 and TRBJ1-1; possible D gene TRBD1, 5 bases. Between the trimmed V and J ends, which lost 6 bases and 0 bases, there was a span of 11 bases. The CDR3 extends over 14 amino acids. Germline CDR1 MNHEY, CDR2 SVGAGI. CDR3 protein: CASSKRGMNTEAFF. DNA of the CDR3: TGTGCCAGCAGCAAACGGGGGATGAACACTGAAGCTTTCTTT.

The chain recombines TRBV9 with TRBJ2-7; 8 bases align to TRBD1. Germline CDR1 SGDLS, CDR2 YYNGEE. The CDR3 sequence is 16 residues long. Trimming at V came to 0 bases and at J to 3 bases, leaving 8 bases not matched to a gene. The CDR3 bases are TGTGCCAGCAGCGTAGGAGTACACAGGGGGATCTACGAGCAGTACTTC. Translated: CASSVGVHRGIYEQYF.

This chain connects TRBV21-1 to TRBJ2-7; no check of the table's D call, TRBD1, against the DNA was made. TRBV21-1 is flagged as a pseudogene. The CDR3 has 11 residues. The CDR3 DNA reads as TGTGCCAGCACAGGGGAGTGGGAGCAGTACTTC. The encoded protein is CASTGEWEQYF.

The V call is TRBV28, the J call TRBJ2-4, with 8 nucleotides matching TRBD1. The CDR3 covers 14 residues. The junction had 9 bases not matched to a gene; V was cut back by 6 bases and J by 8 bases. CDR1 is MDHEN, CDR2 SYDVKM, per germline. The CDR3: CASRSQGAGDIQYF. The CDR3 coding sequence is TGTGCCAGCAGAAGTCAGGGGGCCGGGGACATTCAGTACTTC.

CDR3: CASSLAGYINEQFF. Here the CDR3 DNA reads TGTGCCAGCAGCTTGGCGGGCTATATAAATGAGCAGTTCTTC. V gene TRBV5-8 combines with J gene TRBJ2-1; no firm D call. This CDR3 has 14 amino acids. V lost 0 bases and J lost 7, with 11 bases in between. The germline gives CDR1 SGHTS, CDR2 YDEGEE.

This chain joins TRBV7-9 and TRBJ2-1, with a possible D match to TRBD2 (7 bases). The CDR3 spans 14 residues. CDR1 is SEHNR, CDR2 FQNEAQ, per germline (reference sequence). Trimming cost V 6 bases and J 10 bases, with 19 bases left between them. DNA of the CDR3: TGTGCCAGCAGTTCCTTCTCGGGGGGCGGGGAGCAGTTCTTC. Protein product: CASSSFSGGGEQFF.

As concerns this clone: A read error may account for a junction end that differs from germline. The rearrangement links TRBV30 to TRBJ2-2; 10 bases align to TRBD1. The germline gives CDR1 GTSNPN, CDR2 SVGIG (reference sequence). There are 16 residues in the CDR3. The CDR3 nucleotides are TGTGCCCGGAGGACAGGGGGAGAGTTTAGGACCGGGGAGCTGTTTTTT. Translated, it gives CARRTGGEFRTGELFF.

This clone was seen only a few times. This chain links TRBV30 with TRBJ1-1, with D hard to call. From germline, CDR1 is GTSNPN and CDR2 SVGIG (reference sequence). The CDR3 is 13 residues long. V lost 1 base and J lost 1, with 7 bases in between. CDR3 sequence (DNA): TGTGCCTGGAGTGCGAGCGAGAACACTGAAGCTTTCTTT. This encodes CAWSASENTEAFF.

The chain combines TRBV4-1 with TRBJ1-2; D perhaps matches TRBD1 (5 bases). V was shortened by 6 bases and J by 5 bases, with 7 bases between the two germline ends. In germline, CDR1 is MGHRA, CDR2 YSYEKL. This CDR3 has 11 amino acids. In DNA, the CDR3 is TGCGCCAGCAGTAGGGGTTATGGCTACACCTTC. Residues: CASSRGYGYTF.

The chain carries TRBV25-1 and TRBJ2-7, with D perhaps matching TRBD1 or TRBD2 (5 bases each). The CDR3 sequence is 15 residues long. Germline CDR1 reads MGHDK; CDR2 reads SYGVNS. V was clipped by 6 bases and J by 4 bases, with 19 bases between them. In DNA form, the CDR3 reads TGTGCCAGCAGCAGTGACTCACCTTGGGGGTACGAGCAGTACTTC. Its translation is CASSSDSPWGYEQYF.

This chain joins TRBV10-3 and TRBJ1-4; TRBD1 is a possible D gene (5 bases). CDR3 size: 14 residues. Per germline, CDR1 ENHRY and CDR2 SYGVKD. V was pared by 6 bases and J by 10 bases, with 18 bases between. CDR3 sequence (DNA): TGTGCCATCAGCGGGGGATCAGGAGATCGAAAACTGTTTTTT. Protein sequence: CAISGGSGDRKLFF.

The chain combines TRBV15 with TRBJ2-4, with 7 bases matching TRBD1. With 1 base clipped from V and 7 bases from J, the junction kept 4 bases outside the gene matches. Germline CDR1 is LNHNV and CDR2 is YYDKDF (reference sequence). CDR3 length: 14 residues. DNA for the CDR3: TGTGCCACCAGCAGAGGGACAGGTCGGAACATTCAGTACTTC. Encoded protein: CATSRGTGRNIQYF. Complete variable domain (other parts from reference TRBV15 and TRBJ2-4): DAMVIQNPRYQVTQFGKPVTLSCSQTLNHNVMYWYQQKSSQAPKLLFHYYDKDFNNEADTPDNFQSRRPNTSFCFLDIRSPGLGDTAMYLCATSRGTGRNIQYFGAGTRLSVL.

V is TRBV30 and J is TRBJ1-6, with D maybe TRBD1 (5 bases). Germline V gene data show CDR1 as GTSNPN and CDR2 as SVGIG (reference sequence). The V end was cut by 6 bases, the J end by 10 bases, with 16 bases between. The CDR3 runs 13 residues. CDR3 bases: TGTGCCTGCAGCTCCCGGGGGGACTCACCCCTCCACTTT. Protein: CACSSRGDSPLHF.

The chain employs TRBV30 and TRBJ1-1; D is uncertain. Germline assignment: CDR1 GTSNPN and CDR2 SVGIG (reference sequence). The CDR3 is made up of 11 amino acids. V was shortened by 0 bases and J by 11 bases, with 10 bases between the two germline ends. CDR3 residues: CAWSVKEAAFF. CDR3 nucleotides: TGTGCCTGGAGTGTAAAGGAGGCGGCTTTCTTT.

The chain employs TRBV11-2 and TRBJ2-6, with D unclear. This CDR3 contains 15 residues. V was cut by 3 bases and J by 0 bases, with 6 bases left in between. Germline values: CDR1 SGHAT, CDR2 FQNNGV. The CDR3 spells CASSFRYSGANVLTF. The CDR3 coding sequence is TGTGCCAGCAGCTTCAGATACTCTGGGGCCAACGTCCTGACTTTC. Full variable domain (missing parts from reference TRBV11-2 and TRBJ2-6): EAGVAQSPRYKIIEKRQSVAFWCNPISGHATLYWYQQILGQGPKLLIQFQNNGVVDDSQLPKDRFSAERLKGVDSTLKIQPAKLEDSAVYLCASSFRYSGANVLTFGAGSRLTVL.

This sequence joins TRBV11-2 and TRBJ2-1; D gene unclear. V lost 4 bases and J lost 3, with 4 bases in between. The CDR3 totals 12 residues. Germline values: CDR1 SGHAT, CDR2 FQNNGV. CDR3 amino acids: CASSYIYNEQFF. CDR3 DNA sequence: TGTGCCAGCAGCTATATCTACAATGAGCAGTTCTTC.

In its sample, this clone is medium-sized. The V and J genes are TRBV11-3 and TRBJ2-2, with D maybe TRBD2 (6 bases). The CDR3 is 16 amino acids. The V end was cut by 5 bases, the J end by 4 bases, with 17 bases between. Germline V lookup: CDR1 SGHNT, CDR2 YENEEA. CDR3 amino acids: CASSVGGRASTGELFF. In nucleotides, the CDR3 is TGTGCCAGCAGCGTAGGAGGGAGAGCCAGCACCGGGGAGCTGTTTTTT.

The chain has TRBV29-1 and TRBJ2-1; D unclear. The germline V and J ends were trimmed by 2 bases and 10 bases, with 3 bases remaining between them. The length of the CDR3 is 9 residues. Germline loops: CDR1 SQVTM, CDR2 ANQGSEA. The CDR3 loop reads CSVELEQFF. The CDR3 region has the DNA TGCAGCGTTGAACTGGAGCAGTTCTTC.

This sequence joins TRBV5-1 and TRBJ2-5; 10 positions match TRBD2. V lost 0 bases, J lost 5 bases, and 4 bases stayed unmatched. Germline CDR1 SGHRS, CDR2 YFSETQ. The CDR3 loop spans 15 amino acids. The CDR3 reads CASSLVLAGVETQYF. CDR3 nucleotides: TGCGCCAGCAGCTTGGTTCTAGCGGGAGTTGAGACCCAGTACTTC.

The J gene is TRBJ1-3, the V gene TRBV29-1; D not resolved. The CDR3 is 14 residues long. Deletions cut 4 bases from V and 0 bases from J, with 10 bases between. Germline CDR1 is SQVTM and CDR2 is ANQGSEA. CDR3 in amino acids: CSVGADYSGNTIYF. Written as DNA, the CDR3 is TGCAGCGTTGGCGCGGACTACTCTGGAAACACCATATATTTT. The full variable domain, in which reference TRBV29-1 and TRBJ1-3 provide the parts outside the CDR3, is SAVISQKPSRDICQRGTSLTIQCQVDSQVTMMFWYRQQPGQSLTLIATANQGSEATYESGFVIDKFPISRPNLTFSTLTVSNMSPEDSSIYLCSVGADYSGNTIYFGEGSWLTVV.

The table lists this clone with a few counts. This chain connects TRBV10-2 to TRBJ2-2, with 9 positions matching TRBD2. This CDR3 is 15 amino acids long. Germline V lookup: CDR1 WSHSY, CDR2 SAAADI. With 4 bases clipped from V and 1 base from J, the junction kept 1 base outside the gene matches. CDR3 region: CASSVTSGNTGELFF. DNA of the CDR3: TGCGCCAGCAGTGTGACTAGCGGGAACACCGGGGAGCTGTTTTTT.

This chain links TRBV5-4 with TRBJ2-2, with 13 bases identical to TRBD2. Trimming at V came to 4 bases and at J to 7 bases, leaving 7 bases not matched to a gene. There are 16 residues in the CDR3. Looked up from germline, CDR1 is SGHNT and CDR2 is YYREEE (reference sequence). CDR3: CASSPWTSGRGGELFF. CDR3 DNA sequence: TGTGCCAGCAGCCCTTGGACTAGCGGGAGAGGCGGGGAGCTGTTTTTT.

This clone occurred once. The chain employs TRBV18 and TRBJ2-1; D not certain. The CDR3 runs to 11 residues. Trimming left V 2 bases short and J 6 bases short, with 2 bases between. The germline V gene has CDR1 KGHSH and CDR2 LQKENI. CDR3 protein: CASSPSNEQFF. The DNA of the CDR3 is TGTGCCAGCTCACCAAGCAATGAGCAGTTCTTC.

This chain uses TRBV10-1 with TRBJ2-6; D is undetermined. V lost 6 bases, J lost 3 bases, and 12 bases lay in between. Per the germline V gene, CDR1 is WNHNN and CDR2 is SYGVQD (reference sequence). CDR3 length equals 15 residues. CDR3 DNA: TGCGCCAGCAGAGTGGTCCCCGGTGGGGCCAACGTCCTGACTTTC. Protein: CASRVVPGGANVLTF.

The chain joins TRBV7-6 to TRBJ2-7; 8 bases line up with TRBD1. The trim removed 1 base at V and 2 bases at J, leaving 4 bases unmatched. The CDR3 sequence is 15 residues long. Germline-derived CDR1 and CDR2 are SGHVS and FNYEAQ. CDR3 in DNA: TGTGCCAGCAGCTTAGTGGGACAGGATGCCTACGAGCAGTACTTC. It is translated as CASSLVGQDAYEQYF.

This clone showed up just a few times. This chain links TRBV10-3 with TRBJ1-3; no clear D gene. This CDR3 is built from 14 residues. V gave up 7 bases and J gave up 0 bases, with 10 bases separating them. The germline gives CDR1 ENHRY, CDR2 SYGVKD. The CDR3 loop is CAITPDASGNTIYF. The CDR3 DNA reads TGTGCCATCACCCCGGACGCCTCTGGAAACACCATATATTTT.

Concerning this clone itself: Additional DNA sequences in this sample encode the identical CDR3. The J gene is TRBJ2-3, the V gene TRBV6-4; TRBD2 matches at 11 bases. Looked up from germline, CDR1 is MRHNA and CDR2 is SNTAGT. With 5 bases clipped from V and 0 bases from J, the junction kept 1 base outside the gene matches. The CDR3 runs 15 residues. The CDR3 coding sequence is TGTGCCAGCAGTAGGACTAGCGGGAGCACAGATACGCAGTATTTT. Translation gives CASSRTSGSTDTQYF.